Sequencing of this TCR beta chain was carried out in a study of beta chain features in type 1 diabetes. The wider study: Patients looked much like healthy donors when it came to age, gender and cell yields.

This clone has a handful of counts. Expressed TCRB transcripts were sequenced after all isolated RNA was converted to cDNA. TCRdb's copy holds only in-frame clones and misses some; the assay was immunoSEQ multiplex PCR. The data hold about 410,000 clones, with around 13% observed a single time. This receptor was taken from a man in his thirties or forties in good health. Source material: naive CD4+ T cells from blood.

Written as DNA, the CDR3 is TGTGCCAGCAGCTTCAGCGGGAGGCTCAATGAGCAGTTCTTC. Its translation is CASSFSGRLNEQFF. The chain couples TRBV7-2 to TRBJ2-1; 9 nucleotides line up with TRBD2. This CDR3 comprises 14 residues. CDR1 is SGHTA, CDR2 FQGNSA, per germline. V trimming: 3 bases; J trimming: 6 bases; junction bases outside the gene matches: 3.